This TCR beta chain was found in a study of post-analysis software for immune sequencing data. Unique molecular identifiers were present in the TCR beta cDNA libraries. TCRdb processed the PCR reads anew with MiXCR; each CDR3 protein has one entry. The table records hundreds of thousands of distinct CDR3 sequences, 59% of them present only once. V shed 4 bases, J shed 3 bases, and the junction held 1 base outside the gene matches. In germline, CDR1 is ENHRY, CDR2 SYGVKD. The CDR3 length is 14 residues. Study observations and caveats: In patients, 4 to 6 TRBV segments were more frequent than in controls, with TRBV5-6, TRBV5-1 and TRBV20-1 among them.

About this clonotype: Its cognate antigen is unknown.

The chain joins TRBV10-3 to TRBJ2-1; 9 nucleotides agree with TRBD1. The receptor comes from a girl between 2 and 10 years old with multiple sclerosis. Input material: blood. The CDR3, as DNA: TGTGCCATCAGTGGGGACAGGGACTACAATGAGCAGTTCTTC. This gives the protein CAISGDRDYNEQFF.